The rows below give T cell receptor beta chains drawn from one sample of a study of cytomegalovirus exposure and HLA in healthy donors. The assay was immunoSEQ multiplex PCR, and TCRdb's table has in-frame clones only and misses some. The top ten hold 3% to 4% of the sample, which has approximately 97,000 clones, 73% seen once. The sample consisted of PBMCs. These receptors were obtained from a man in his forties or fifties in good health and CMV-seronegative. Both conserved end residues are part of each CDR3. D genes are given only for firm matches. Not all rows give a size; the values are once, few, many and, for expanded clones, a class.

V	D	size	J	CDR3	DNA
TRBV5-6	.	.	TRBJ2-7	CASSSQTVEQYF	TGTGCCAGCAGCTCACAGACGGTTGAGCAGTACTTC
TRBV5-1	.	.	TRBJ2-1	CASRPAITSYHEQFF	TGCGCCAGCAGACCCGCAATAACTAGTTATCATGAGCAGTTCTTC
TRBV19	TRBD1	few	TRBJ1-2	CASSVRDRMYGYTF	TGTGCCAGTAGTGTCCGGGACAGGATGTATGGCTACACCTTC
TRBV25-1	TRBD2	.	TRBJ2-5	CASSAGAGGVVETQYF	TGTGCCAGCAGTGCAGGTGCGGGGGGCGTCGTGGAGACCCAGTACTTC
TRBV7-9	TRBD1	.	TRBJ1-5	CASSGTGAWQPQHF	TGTGCCAGCAGCGGGACAGGGGCATGGCAGCCCCAGCATTTT
TRBV5-1	.	.	TRBJ1-6	CASSLARVGASHSPLHF	TGCGCCAGCAGCTTGGCCCGCGTTGGGGCGTCGCATTCACCCCTCCACTTT
TRBV19	TRBD1	.	TRBJ1-4	CASSIAGTGLLGTNEKLFF	TGTGCCAGTAGTATAGCCGGGACAGGGCTCCTCGGGACTAATGAAAAACTGTTTTTT
TRBV29-1	.	.	TRBJ2-7	CSVVRLEPASSYEQYF	TGCAGCGTTGTGAGACTTGAACCTGCGAGCTCCTACGAGCAGTACTTC
TRBV2	TRBD1	.	TRBJ1-2	CASSEMAGGRYGYTF	TGTGCCAGCAGTGAAATGGCAGGGGGCCGGTATGGCTACACCTTC
TRBV11-2	.	few	TRBJ1-1	CATRKDREGTEAFF	TGTGCCACCAGAAAGGACAGAGAGGGCACTGAAGCTTTCTTT
TRBV6-5	TRBD1	.	TRBJ1-6	CASSPGQGRSPLHF	TGTGCCAGCAGTCCCGGACAGGGAAGGTCACCCCTCCACTTT
TRBV5-4	TRBD1	few	TRBJ1-1	CASRQGKTEAFF	TGTGCCAGTAGACAGGGCAAGACTGAAGCTTTCTTT
TRBV7-9	.	.	TRBJ1-1	CASSFTGFTEAFF	TGTGCCAGCAGCTTTACGGGGTTCACTGAAGCTTTCTTT
TRBV7-2	TRBD1	.	TRBJ2-7	CASSSDRGPDEQYF	TGTGCCAGCAGCTCGGACAGGGGGCCCGACGAGCAGTACTTC
TRBV25-1	.	.	TRBJ2-2	CASSESDTANTGELFF	TGTGCCAGCAGTGAATCGGACACTGCGAACACCGGGGAGCTGTTTTTT
TRBV5-1	TRBD2	.	TRBJ2-3	CASSLGLLTSGDQGSQYF	TGCGCCAGCAGCTTGGGGCTGCTAACTAGCGGGGATCAAGGGTCGCAGTATTTT
TRBV5-4	.	.	TRBJ1-6	CASRDTYNSPLHF	TGTGCCAGCAGGGACACCTATAATTCACCCCTCCACTTT
TRBV9	TRBD1	.	TRBJ2-1	CASSFSGQQQFF	TGTGCCAGCAGCTTCTCGGGACAGCAGCAGTTCTTC
TRBV2	TRBD1	once	TRBJ1-6	CAIADWTGGSPLHF	TGTGCCATCGCTGATTGGACAGGGGGTTCACCCCTCCACTTT
TRBV4-2	TRBD2	.	TRBJ2-3	CASSQEVRGGPTDTQYF	TGTGCCAGCAGCCAAGAAGTCCGGGGGGGCCCCACAGATACGCAGTATTTT
TRBV27	.	.	TRBJ1-4	CASSLQAPFETNEKLFF	TGTGCCAGCAGTTTACAGGCACCCTTCGAAACTAATGAAAAACTGTTTTTT
TRBV5-5	TRBD1	.	TRBJ2-7	CASSLGQGEFNEQYF	TGTGCCAGCAGCTTGGGACAGGGGGAATTCAACGAGCAGTACTTC
TRBV4-3	.	few	TRBJ1-2	CASSQDRGKPLYGYTF	TGCGCCAGCAGCCAAGATCGGGGGAAGCCCCTCTATGGCTACACCTTC
TRBV4-1	.	.	TRBJ2-4	CASSQGWGAEAGTKNIQYF	TGCGCCAGCAGCCAAGGGTGGGGGGCGGAAGCGGGGACAAAAAACATTCAGTACTTC
TRBV10-3	TRBD1	.	TRBJ2-7	CAISGTGMREQYF	TGTGCCATCAGTGGGACAGGGATGAGGGAGCAGTACTTC
TRBV27	TRBD1	.	TRBJ2-5	CASSQWTGQETQYF	TGTGCCAGCAGTCAATGGACAGGTCAAGAGACCCAGTACTTC
TRBV6-5	.	.	TRBJ2-1	CASSYSMLSPEQFF	TGTGCCAGCAGTTACTCGATGCTAAGCCCTGAGCAGTTCTTC
TRBV7-9	TRBD1	.	TRBJ2-7	CASSLGTGASYEQYF	TGTGCCAGCAGCTTGGGAACAGGGGCGTCCTACGAGCAGTACTTC
TRBV19	TRBD1	.	TRBJ1-1	CASSATESGGETSGNTEAFF	TGTGCCAGTAGTGCCACAGAGTCAGGGGGTGAGACATCAGGGAACACTGAAGCTTTCTTT
TRBV2	TRBD2	.	TRBJ2-5	CASSEWASGPQETQYF	TGTGCCAGCAGTGAATGGGCTAGCGGGCCACAAGAGACCCAGTACTTC
TRBV19	.	.	TRBJ1-5	CATNRQGDQPQHF	TGTGCCACCAATAGGCAGGGTGATCAGCCCCAGCATTTT
TRBV7-2	TRBD2	.	TRBJ2-2	CASSSSGGAGRELFF	TGTGCCAGCAGCTCCAGCGGGGGGGCCGGGAGGGAGCTGTTTTTT
TRBV6-1	TRBD1	few	TRBJ1-5	CASTIDRGNQPQHF	TGTGCCAGCACCATTGACAGGGGTAATCAGCCCCAGCATTTT
TRBV6-5	.	.	TRBJ1-2	CASSLGHNYGYTF	TGTGCCAGCAGTCTGGGACATAACTATGGCTACACCTTC
TRBV6-1	.	once	TRBJ1-5	CASSEAPWRGDASNQPQHF	TGTGCCAGCAGTGAAGCGCCATGGAGGGGCGACGCTAGCAATCAGCCCCAGCATTTT
TRBV5-6	.	.	TRBJ2-7	CASSAETPYEQYF	TGTGCCAGCAGCGCGGAGACCCCCTACGAGCAGTACTTC
TRBV6-5	.	.	TRBJ2-2	CASSSARDTGELFF	TGTGCCAGCAGTTCGGCACGGGACACCGGGGAGCTGTTTTTT
TRBV7-2	TRBD1	.	TRBJ1-4	CASSAQGQVNEKLFF	TGTGCCAGCAGCGCGCAAGGACAGGTTAATGAAAAACTGTTTTTT
TRBV5-8	.	once	TRBJ2-3	CASSFGTLGTDTQYF	TGTGCCAGCAGCTTCGGGACTCTCGGGACAGATACGCAGTATTTT
TRBV10-3	.	.	TRBJ2-3	CAISELQTDTQYF	TGTGCCATCAGTGAGCTGCAGACAGATACGCAGTATTTT
TRBV5-1	TRBD1	.	TRBJ2-7	CASSLVGQGSYEQYF	TGCGCCAGCAGCTTGGTGGGACAGGGCTCCTACGAGCAGTACTTC
TRBV4-3	TRBD2	.	TRBJ2-1	CASSQDGGSWNEQFF	TGCGCCAGCAGCCAAGACGGGGGGAGCTGGAATGAGCAGTTCTTC
TRBV28	.	once	TRBJ1-4	CATYTGSGEKLFF	TGTGCCACCTACACAGGGAGTGGTGAAAAACTGTTTTTT
TRBV19	.	few	TRBJ1-5	CASNPFRGQPQHF	TGTGCCAGTAACCCATTCAGGGGTCAGCCCCAGCATTTT
TRBV5-1	TRBD2	.	TRBJ2-7	CASSSGGTRRGEQYF	TGCGCCAGCAGCTCGGGGGGGACCCGAAGGGGCGAGCAGTACTTC
TRBV5-6	TRBD1	few	TRBJ1-4	CASSYLDRANEKLFF	TGTGCCAGCAGCTACCTTGACAGGGCTAATGAAAAACTGTTTTTT
TRBV6-5	.	.	TRBJ2-7	CATGRANFYEQYF	TGTGCCACCGGCAGGGCTAACTTCTACGAGCAGTACTTC
TRBV10-3	TRBD2	.	TRBJ2-3	CAISESVGTSGVTDTQYF	TGTGCCATCAGTGAGTCAGTTGGTACTAGCGGGGTCACAGATACGCAGTATTTT
TRBV7-9	.	.	TRBJ1-5	CASSLAGRGQPQHF	TGTGCCAGCAGCTTAGCGGGACGGGGGCAGCCCCAGCATTTT
TRBV7-2	.	.	TRBJ1-1	CASSQQAFGTEAFF	TGTGCCAGCAGCCAACAGGCTTTCGGCACTGAAGCTTTCTTT
TRBV4-1	.	once	TRBJ2-7	CASSQQPQNEQYF	TGCGCCAGCAGCCAACAACCCCAGAACGAGCAGTACTTC
TRBV29-1	TRBD1	once	TRBJ2-5	CSVEDGTGGYF	TGCAGCGTTGAAGATGGGACAGGGGGATACTTC
TRBV13	.	.	TRBJ1-4	CASSLELERHPEKLFF	TGTGCCAGCAGCTTAGAACTCGAGAGACACCCTGAAAAACTGTTTTTT
TRBV4-1	.	.	TRBJ1-2	CASSQSRDYGYTF	TGCGCCAGCAGCCAATCCCGGGACTATGGCTACACCTTC